Given below is one T cell receptor beta chain in context. Its cognate antigen is unknown. The germline V gene has CDR1 SNHLY and CDR2 FYNNEI. Trimming pared 1 base from V and 5 bases from J, leaving 9 bases between. This CDR3 region has 13 residues. Healthy Caucasian individuals from Russia aged about 6 to 95 served as donors. Combining a sample-barcoded 5' primer with a J-beta primer mix, a second PCR ran for roughly 7 to 11 cycles. Using its own MiXCR run on the 5' RACE reads, TCRdb lists one record per CDR3 protein. The sample lists nearly 1 million distinct CDR3 sequences, about 53% seen once, with about a fifth in the top ten. The sample originates from a study of blood T cells in healthy people across ages. Study-wide findings and caveats: Per million T cells, the diversity of TCR beta decreased roughly linearly as age advanced. A strong correlation between TCR beta diversity and naive T cell percentage was seen.

The V gene is TRBV2, the J gene TRBJ2-7; D is undetermined. The sample comprised blood. The TCR originated in a woman aged 55-70 years in good health. CDR3 bases: TGTGCCAGCAGTGAAGTTACGGCGGACGAGCAGTACTTC. Residues: CASSEVTADEQYF.